These 20 T cell receptor beta chains were all obtained from the same sample, sequenced in a study of blood T cell repertoires in COVID-19. Profiling relied on immunoSEQ multiplex PCR, and the TCRdb table lists in-frame clones only, not all of them. The data show some 310,000 clones, roughly 88% seen once. Input material: peripheral blood. The origin of the receptors is a woman aged 25 to 39 with COVID-19, enrolled during active disease.

The chain combines TRBV5-4 with TRBJ2-7; 7 nucleotides match TRBD1. There are 14 residues in the CDR3. After removal of 4 bases from V and 2 bases from J, the junction contained 6 bases not matched to a gene. Germline loops: CDR1 SGHNT, CDR2 YYREEE (reference sequence). The CDR3 DNA follows: TGTGCCAGCAGCAGGACAGGTTCACCCTACGAGCAGTACTTC. This encodes CASSRTGSPYEQYF.

The sample holds a few counts of this clone. The rearrangement links TRBV28 to TRBJ2-1; 8 bases match TRBD1. The ends lost 5 bases at V and 7 bases at J; junction bases unmatched: 13. CDR3 length: 16 residues. Germline values: CDR1 MDHEN, CDR2 SYDVKM. The CDR3 loop reads CASSLYRGDPGNEQFF. DNA for the CDR3: TGTGCCAGCAGTCTTTACAGGGGGGACCCCGGGAATGAGCAGTTCTTC.

J is TRBJ2-3 and V is TRBV6-4, with a tentative D call TRBD2 (6 bases). The germline CDR1 and CDR2 sequences are MRHNA and SNTAGT. CDR3 length: 15 amino acids. V lost 1 base and J lost 6, with 14 bases in between. For the CDR3, the DNA is TGTGCCAGCAGTGACTGGGGCGGGAACGACGATACGCAGTATTTT. Protein sequence: CASSDWGGNDDTQYF.

The chain employs TRBV18 and TRBJ1-4, with D unresolved. Looked up from germline, CDR1 is KGHSH and CDR2 is LQKENI. This CDR3 contains 15 residues. V dropped 3 bases and J dropped 2 bases, with 10 bases sitting between them. The CDR3 DNA reads as TGTGCCAGCTCACCTACCCAGGCCACTAATGAAAAACTGTTTTTT. This encodes CASSPTQATNEKLFF.

Comments on this clone: The same CDR3 arises from other DNA sequences in this sample as well. The chain is built from TRBV27 and TRBJ1-5; TRBD1 might be the D (5 bases). The germline V gene has CDR1 MNHEY and CDR2 SMNVEV (reference sequence). The CDR3 loop spans 14 amino acids. Between the trimmed V and J ends, which lost 2 bases and 2 bases, there was a span of 7 bases. In DNA form, the CDR3 reads TGTGCCAGCAGTTTACAGGGTGGCAATCAGCCCCAGCATTTT. This encodes CASSLQGGNQPQHF.

This clone was seen only once. This chain links TRBV5-6 with TRBJ1-1; unclear D gene. The V and J ends lost 2 bases and 3 bases respectively, with 14 bases between them. The CDR3 length is 15 residues. Germline V gives CDR1 SGHDT, CDR2 YYEEEE. The CDR3 DNA sequence: TGTGCCAGCAGCTTTTACTCCTTACTGGACACTGAAGCTTTCTTT. Translated: CASSFYSLLDTEAFF.

The genes are TRBV5-4 and TRBJ2-2, with 10 bases aligning to TRBD2. Per the germline V gene, CDR1 is SGHNT and CDR2 is YYREEE (reference sequence). V shed 3 bases, J shed 8 bases, and the junction held 13 bases outside the gene matches. This CDR3 is 17 amino acids long. The CDR3 sequence is CASSSSGTSVLRGELFF. The CDR3 nucleotides read TGTGCCAGCAGCTCGTCCGGGACTAGCGTCCTGAGGGGGGAGCTGTTTTTT.

A remark on this clone: The sample carries other DNA sequences with the same CDR3. V and J are TRBV19 and TRBJ2-7; 9 bases line up with TRBD2. CDR1 LNHDA and CDR2 SQIVND come from the germline V gene (reference sequence). This CDR3 spans 14 amino acids. The V gene end was trimmed by 3 bases and the J gene end by 1 base; junction bases not matched to a gene: 1. CDR3 sequence (DNA): TGTGCCAGTAGTATCACTAGCGGGTCCTACGAGCAGTACTTC. Its translation: CASSITSGSYEQYF.

In regard to this clone: This sample includes further DNA sequences coding for the same CDR3. V and J are TRBV5-1 and TRBJ2-6; 7 bases line up with TRBD1. This CDR3 contains 15 residues. The V gene's germline CDR1 is SGHRS and CDR2 YFSETQ. The V gene end was trimmed by 3 bases and the J gene end by 4 bases; junction bases not matched to a gene: 4. This CDR3 reads CASSSTGSGANVLTF. For the CDR3, the DNA is TGCGCCAGCAGCTCGACAGGGTCCGGGGCCAACGTCCTGACTTTC.

The chain combines TRBV11-2 with TRBJ1-1; a possible D gene is TRBD1 (5 bases). Germline V gene data show CDR1 as SGHAT and CDR2 as FQNNGV. V lost 3 bases to trimming and J lost 1 base, with 12 bases between them. This CDR3 comprises 15 residues. The CDR3 nucleotides are TGTGCCAGCAGCTTGGGGGGGATAGCGAACACTGAAGCTTTCTTT. This codes for CASSLGGIANTEAFF.

The CDR3 loop reads CATSRDPASGRAYEQYF. DNA for the CDR3: TGTGCCACCAGCAGAGATCCGGCTAGCGGGAGGGCCTACGAGCAGTACTTC. The chain is built from TRBV15 and TRBJ2-7; 12 bases fit TRBD2. V lost 0 bases to trimming and J lost 2 bases; unmatched junction nucleotides: 5. The CDR3 has 17 residues. Looked up from germline, CDR1 is LNHNV and CDR2 is YYDKDF (reference sequence).

As DNA, the CDR3 is TGTGCCAGTAGTATATTCGCCCAGGTCGGTGGCTACACCTTC. Protein product: CASSIFAQVGGYTF. V usage is TRBV19 and J usage is TRBJ1-2; no clear D gene. This CDR3 is 14 amino acids long. Germline V gene data show CDR1 as LNHDA and CDR2 as SQIVND (reference sequence). V lost 2 bases, J lost 7 bases, and 14 bases lay in between. The full variable domain, with the rest looked up from reference TRBV19 and TRBJ1-2, is DGGITQSPKYLFRKEGQNVTLSCEQNLNHDAMYWYRQDPGQGLRLIYYSQIVNDFQKGDIAEGYSVSREKKESFPLTVTSAQKNPTAFYLCASSIFAQVGGYTFGSGTRLTVV.

This clone was seen a handful of times. V gene TRBV20-1 combines with J gene TRBJ2-3; perhaps TRBD1 as D (6 bases). Germline V gene lookup returns CDR1 DFQATT and CDR2 SNEGSKA (reference sequence). This CDR3 spans 11 amino acids. Trimming took off 3 bases at V and 6 bases at J, with 7 bases between the two ends. The CDR3 sequence: CSASRGDTQYF. DNA of the CDR3: TGCAGTGCTAGTAGGGGGGATACGCAGTATTTT.

The V call is TRBV15, the J call TRBJ1-5; 7 nucleotides match TRBD1. V was pared by 0 bases and J by 7 bases, with 6 bases of the junction left unmatched. Germline loops: CDR1 LNHNV, CDR2 YYDKDF (reference sequence). This CDR3 region has 15 residues. This CDR3 reads CATSRDPQGEQPQHF. CDR3 DNA sequence: TGTGCCACCAGCAGAGATCCTCAGGGGGAGCAGCCCCAGCATTTT.

This chain uses TRBV28 with TRBJ1-6, with 7 bases lining up with TRBD1. V lost 7 bases and J lost 8; bases outside the gene matches: 11. The CDR3 runs 15 residues. The germline CDR1 and CDR2 sequences are MDHEN and SYDVKM. CDR3 amino acids: CASTPLRGPDSPLHF. CDR3 sequence (DNA): TGTGCCAGCACCCCCCTTAGGGGGCCGGATTCACCCCTCCACTTT.

The chain is built from TRBV2 and TRBJ2-2; 11 bases map to TRBD2. Germline CDR1 and CDR2: SNHLY and FYNNEI. The junction had 2 bases not matched to a gene; V was cut back by 3 bases and J by 5 bases. The CDR3 is 15 amino acids. CDR3 protein: CASSEASGRTGELFF. The CDR3 nucleotides are TGTGCCAGCAGTGAGGCTAGCGGGAGGACCGGGGAGCTGTTTTTT. The full variable domain, completed using reference TRBV2 and TRBJ2-2, is EPEVTQTPSHQVTQMGQEVILRCVPISNHLYFYWYRQILGQKVEFLVSFYNNEISEKSEIFDDQFSVERPDGSNFTLKIRSTKLEDSAMYFCASSEASGRTGELFFGEGSRLTVL.

For this clone: The sample contains more than one DNA sequence encoding this CDR3. V usage is TRBV5-1 and J usage is TRBJ1-2, with D maybe TRBD1 (6 bases). Trimming pared 4 bases from V and 4 bases from J, leaving 8 bases between. This CDR3 region has 12 residues. Germline values: CDR1 SGHRS, CDR2 YFSETQ. The CDR3 DNA follows: TGCGCCAGCAGCCCGGACAGCTATGGCTACACCTTC. This encodes CASSPDSYGYTF.

This chain joins TRBV3-1 (or the pseudogene TRBV3-2) and TRBJ2-1; 9 positions match TRBD1. This CDR3 is built from 15 residues. V dropped 3 bases and J dropped 6; count of bases not matched to a gene: 6. Germline V gene sequence: CDR1 LGHDT, CDR2 YNNKEL (reference sequence). CDR3 loop: CASSQMTGGGNEQFF. The CDR3 coding sequence is TGTGCCAGCAGCCAGATGACAGGGGGGGGCAATGAGCAGTTCTTC.

This sequence joins TRBV25-1 and TRBJ2-7, with 11 bases lining up with TRBD2. Germline trimming cut 6 bases from V and 7 bases from J; bases unmatched to any gene: 5. CDR1 MGHDK and CDR2 SYGVNS come from the germline V gene. This CDR3 is built from 13 residues. This CDR3 reads CASRGLAEGEQYF. CDR3 sequence (DNA): TGTGCCAGCAGGGGACTAGCGGAAGGGGAGCAGTACTTC.

This clone was detected once. This rearrangement joins TRBV6-1 to TRBJ1-2; the D gene is possibly TRBD1 (6 bases). V lost 2 bases, J lost 6 bases, and 16 bases lay in between. CDR3 length: 15 amino acids. Germline lookup yields CDR1 MNHNS and CDR2 SASEGT. In nucleotides, the CDR3 is TGTGCCAGCAGTGAAAGGTTAAGGGGGAGGGATGGCTACACCTTC. It yields the protein CASSERLRGRDGYTF.